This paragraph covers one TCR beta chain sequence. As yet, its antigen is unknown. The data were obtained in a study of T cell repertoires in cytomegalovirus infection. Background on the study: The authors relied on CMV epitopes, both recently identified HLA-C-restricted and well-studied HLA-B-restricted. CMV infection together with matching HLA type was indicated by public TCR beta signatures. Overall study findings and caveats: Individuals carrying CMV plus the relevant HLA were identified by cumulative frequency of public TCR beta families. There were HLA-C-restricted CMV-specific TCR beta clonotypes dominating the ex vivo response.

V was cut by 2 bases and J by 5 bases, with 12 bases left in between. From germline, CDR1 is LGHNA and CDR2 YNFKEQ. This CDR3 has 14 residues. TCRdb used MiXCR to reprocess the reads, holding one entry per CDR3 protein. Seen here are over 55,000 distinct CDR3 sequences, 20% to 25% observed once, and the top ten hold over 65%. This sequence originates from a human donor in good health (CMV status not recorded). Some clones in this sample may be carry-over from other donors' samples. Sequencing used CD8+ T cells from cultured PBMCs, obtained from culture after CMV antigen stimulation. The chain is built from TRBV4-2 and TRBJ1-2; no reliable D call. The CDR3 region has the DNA TGTGCCAGCAGCCAAAGACATAGGTTTTATGGCTACACCTTC. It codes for CASSQRHRFYGYTF.